The 15 T cell receptor beta chains below all came from one sample that was sequenced in a study of regulatory T cells in long-lasting Graves disease (dated by TCRdb to the early 2020s). Libraries were constructed by multiplex PCR. TCRdb names Illumina HiSeq 4000 as the instrument used. To build TCR beta libraries, CDR3 regions were amplified by Arm-PCR using iRepertoire HTBI primers. The public reads were reanalyzed by TCRdb: fastp trimming at Q25, MiXCR alignment, in-frame beta chains only. Duplicate CDR3 protein sequences are folded into a single record with the most common DNA and genes. Present in this sample are around 330,000 distinct CDR3 sequences, 18% of which were seen just once. About 40% of the sample lies in the top ten. In light of the paper, this sample's time point label describes: newly diagnosed GD, antithyroid drugs for less than 3 months. RNA was extracted from PBMCs in TRIzol for both TCR sequencing and RNA sequencing.

Sequencing was performed on peripheral blood mononuclear cells (PBMCs), taken at new diagnosis, from a patient treated with antithyroid drugs. The receptors stem from a female donor with Graves disease.

Comment on this clonotype: Just one base apart from a much larger clone, this may be a read error. The chain carries TRBV18 and TRBJ2-1; 10 bases are shared with TRBD2. Unmatched junction bases numbered 18, after V lost 8 bases and J lost 5 bases. The CDR3 runs to 18 residues. CDR1 is KGHSH and CDR2 is LQKENI in the germline V gene. CDR3 protein: CASPLLLAGELNHNEQFF. The CDR3 nucleotides are TGTGCCAGCCCACTACTCCTAGCGGGAGAGCTTAACCACAATGAGCAGTTCTTC.

The chain joins TRBV27 to TRBJ2-3; D might be TRBD2 (6 bases). The V end lost 5 bases, the J end lost 5 bases, and 11 bases lay between the germline ends. Germline values: CDR1 MNHEY, CDR2 SMNVEV (reference sequence). This CDR3 spans 13 amino acids. The CDR3 reads CASSIRRGDTQYF. In DNA form, the CDR3 reads TGTGCCAGCAGTATTAGGCGGGGAGATACGCAGTATTTT.

This chain uses TRBV5-1 with TRBJ2-2, with TRBD2 as a possible D gene (5 bases). The CDR3 is 16 amino acids. Trimming removed 5 bases from V and 1 base from J, with 15 bases in between. Germline assignment: CDR1 SGHRS and CDR2 YFSETQ. CDR3 nucleotide sequence: TGCGCCAGCAGAGAGGGAAAAGTTAGGAACACCGGGGAGCTGTTTTTT. Its translation: CASREGKVRNTGELFF. Combining the CDR3 with reference TRBV5-1 and TRBJ2-2 gives the whole variable domain KAGVTQTPRYLIKTRGQQVTLSCSPISGHRSVSWYQQTPGQGLQFLFEYFSETQRNKGNFPGRFSGRQFSNSRSEMNVSTLELGDSALYLCASREGKVRNTGELFFGEGSRLTVL.

This clonotype was observed many times. The rearrangement uses TRBV24-1 and TRBJ2-1, with 7 positions matching TRBD2. CDR3 length: 14 residues. Germline CDR1 is KGHDR and CDR2 is SFDVKD. The V segment lost 8 bases and the J segment 5 bases; nucleotides outside the gene matches: 8. The CDR3 nucleotides read TGTGCCACCATGGGGAGCGGGGAACACAATGAGCAGTTCTTC. This encodes CATMGSGEHNEQFF.

This clonotype was counted a single time. This sequence joins TRBV28 and TRBJ2-4, with D tentatively TRBD2 (5 bases). Germline V CDR1 and CDR2: MDHEN, SYDVKM. V gave up 3 bases and J gave up 9 bases, with 15 bases separating them. The CDR3 extends over 14 amino acids. The chain's CDR3 is CASSLYSERSIQYF. CDR3 nucleotide sequence: TGTGCCAGCAGTTTGTATTCCGAGCGGAGCATTCAGTACTTC.

This CDR3 reads CASSQVAWEKLFF. The CDR3 coding sequence is TGTGCCAGCAGCCAAGTGGCTTGGGAAAAACTGTTTTTT. The chain links TRBV14 to TRBJ1-4; D is uncertain. Germline-derived CDR1 and CDR2 are SGHDN and FVKESK. The CDR3 loop spans 13 amino acids. Trimming left V 1 base short and J 8 bases short, with 8 bases between.

This clonotype appeared many times. The rearrangement links TRBV6-1 to TRBJ1-5; D uncertain. V lost 4 bases and J lost 2, with 12 bases in between. From germline, CDR1 is MNHNS and CDR2 SASEGT. This CDR3 contains 15 residues. The CDR3 coding sequence is TGTGCCAGCAGTGCCTCAGCTAGTGGCAATCAGCCCCAGCATTTT. Translating it yields CASSASASGNQPQHF.

The chain has TRBV7-9 and TRBJ1-1; D call uncertain. V was clipped by 1 base and J by 1 base, with 13 bases between them. This CDR3 is 16 amino acids long. Germline CDR1 is SEHNR and CDR2 is FQNEAQ (reference sequence). The CDR3 sequence is CASSLGGSGANTEAFF. The CDR3 DNA reads TGTGCCAGCAGCTTAGGAGGGTCGGGAGCGAACACTGAAGCTTTCTTT. Full variable domain (missing parts from reference TRBV7-9 and TRBJ1-1): DTGVSQNPRHKITKRGQNVTFRCDPISEHNRLYWYRQTLGQGPEFLTYFQNEAQLEKSRLLSDRFSAERPKGSFSTLEIQRTEQGDSAMYLCASSLGGSGANTEAFFGQGTRLTVV.

With respect to this clonotype: With a much larger clone just one base away, this may be a read error. The genes are TRBV11-3 and TRBJ2-7; TRBD1 aligns across 10 bases. V trimming: 4 bases; J trimming: 4 bases; junction bases outside the gene matches: 7. CDR3 length: 15 residues. Germline V lookup: CDR1 SGHNT, CDR2 YENEEA. The CDR3 DNA sequence: TGTGCCAGCAGCTCAGGAAGGACAGGGGGTTACGAGCAGTACTTC. It translates to CASSSGRTGGYEQYF.

The genes are TRBV30 and TRBJ2-3, with a possible D match to TRBD1 (6 bases). The CDR3 has 11 residues. Trimming cost V 2 bases and J 6 bases, with 6 bases left between them. Looked up from germline, CDR1 is GTSNPN and CDR2 is SVGIG (reference sequence). DNA for the CDR3: TGTGCCTGGAGTCAGGGGGATACGCAGTATTTT. Protein: CAWSQGDTQYF.

This clonotype was recorded many times. The chain joins TRBV2 to TRBJ2-5; TRBD2 agrees at 8 bases. There are 17 residues in the CDR3. Germline V gene sequence: CDR1 SNHLY, CDR2 FYNNEI. V dropped 7 bases and J dropped 2; count of bases not matched to a gene: 15. In DNA, the CDR3 is TGTGCCAGCACCCCTTCGAGGGCTAGCGGGTTACAAGAGACCCAGTACTTC. Its translation is CASTPSRASGLQETQYF.

The chain combines TRBV5-6 with TRBJ1-5; D not resolved. CDR1 is SGHDT, CDR2 YYEEEE, per germline. Trimming pared 0 bases from V and 3 bases from J, leaving 7 bases between. The CDR3 consists of 14 residues. The CDR3 protein is CASSLGKPNQPQHF. The CDR3 DNA reads TGTGCCAGCAGCTTGGGCAAGCCCAATCAGCCCCAGCATTTT. Filled out from reference TRBV5-6 and TRBJ1-5, the complete variable domain reads DAGVTQSPTHLIKTRGQQVTLRCSPKSGHDTVSWYQQALGQGPQFIFQYYEEEERQRGNFPDRFSGHQFPNYSSELNVNALLLGDSALYLCASSLGKPNQPQHFGDGTRLSIL.

In its sample, this clonotype was seen many times. The V and J genes are TRBV19 and TRBJ2-2; possibly TRBD1 for D (6 bases). The CDR3 sequence is 18 residues long. Germline lookup yields CDR1 LNHDA and CDR2 SQIVND (reference sequence). V gave up 7 bases and J gave up 4 bases, with 25 bases separating them. The DNA for the CDR3 is TGTGCCAGTAAGCGTCAGGGGAAACAGGGAGCGGCCACCGGGGAGCTGTTTTTT. Its translation: CASKRQGKQGAATGELFF. The full variable domain, rest sourced from reference TRBV19 and TRBJ2-2, is DGGITQSPKYLFRKEGQNVTLSCEQNLNHDAMYWYRQDPGQGLRLIYYSQIVNDFQKGDIAEGYSVSREKKESFPLTVTSAQKNPTAFYLCASKRQGKQGAATGELFFGEGSRLTVL.

The chain uses TRBV5-5 and TRBJ1-4, with TRBD1 as a possible D gene (5 bases). CDR3 length equals 15 residues. Germline CDR1 SGHKS, CDR2 YYEKEE (reference sequence). V dropped 0 bases and J dropped 6 bases, with 12 bases sitting between them. The CDR3: CASSLDRGRHEKLFF. The CDR3 nucleotides are TGTGCCAGCAGCTTGGATCGGGGACGTCATGAAAAACTGTTTTTT.

This clonotype was seen ten or more times. V usage is TRBV6-2 or TRBV6-3 and J usage is TRBJ2-7, with 8 nucleotides matching TRBD1. In germline, CDR1 is MNHEY, CDR2 SVGEGT. The CDR3 extends over 14 amino acids. V trimming: 7 bases; J trimming: 7 bases; junction bases outside the gene matches: 12. In DNA form, the CDR3 reads TGTGCCAGCATCCCTAACCAGGGGGCGGGGGAGCAGTACTTC. It translates to CASIPNQGAGEQYF.